Listed here are 27 T cell receptor beta chains from one sample, sequenced in a study of human T cells and chemical hapten exposure. This sample's time point: patch test 2, 6 weeks after DPC sensitization. Documented treatment: therapeutic diphenylcyclopropenone sensitization with weekly scalp DPC. MiXCR was run by TCRdb on the RACE reads, yielding one entry per CDR3 protein. The sample consists of tens of thousands of distinct CDR3 sequences, 9.5% to 11% of them appearing once. Sequenced material: whole blood, taken in connection with sensitization to the hapten diphenylcyclopropenone (DPC). The origin of the receptors is a man in his forties or fifties with alopecia areata. Some clones in this sample may be carry-over from other donors' samples.

This clonotype was picked up a small number of times. This CDR3 reads CASSPIGGRAASEQFF. The CDR3 DNA reads TGTGCCAGCAGCCCCATCGGCGGGAGGGCCGCCAGTGAGCAGTTCTTC. The V call is TRBV7-3, the J call TRBJ2-1, with 9 bases matching TRBD2. J gave up 9 bases and V 5 bases, and 14 bases lay outside the gene matches. Per the germline V gene, CDR1 is SGHTA and CDR2 is FQGTGA. There are 16 residues in the CDR3. Full variable domain (outside the CDR3, taken from reference TRBV7-3 and TRBJ2-1): GAGVSQTPSNKVTEKGKYVELRCDPISGHTALYWYRQSLGQGPEFLIYFQGTGAADDSGLPNDRFFAVRPEGSVSTLKIQRTERGDSAVYLCASSPIGGRAASEQFFGPGTRLTVL.

This clonotype was observed a handful of times. The rearrangement joins TRBV11-2 to TRBJ1-2; D is ambiguous. The CDR3 contains 16 residues. In germline, CDR1 is SGHAT, CDR2 FQNNGV. Trimming cost V 8 bases and J 4 bases, with 23 bases left between them. The CDR3 nucleotides read TGTGCCAGCTCCTTAGCTCGGGGATACGGGATCTATGGCTACACCTTC. Translation gives CASSLARGYGIYGYTF.

This clonotype was counted at least ten times. The rearrangement joins TRBV30 to TRBJ1-5; D gene unclear. The CDR3 extends over 13 amino acids. Germline V gives CDR1 GTSNPN, CDR2 SVGIG (reference sequence). V shed 5 bases and J shed 0 bases, with 8 bases lying between them. The CDR3 DNA reads TGTGCCTGGTCAAAGGATAGCAATCAGCCCCAGCATTTT. Its protein product is CAWSKDSNQPQHF.

The table lists this clonotype with a few counts. The chain recombines TRBV7-2 with TRBJ1-5, with D possibly TRBD1 on 5 matching bases. The CDR3 is 14 amino acids. In germline, CDR1 is SGHTA, CDR2 FQGNSA. Deletions cut 6 bases from V and 4 bases from J, with 13 bases between. CDR3: CASSYDSINQPQHF. The CDR3 DNA sequence: TGTGCCAGCAGTTACGACAGCATAAATCAGCCCCAGCATTTT.

The chain's CDR3 is CASSLNNPGANVLTF. Here the CDR3 DNA reads TGCGCCAGCAGCTTAAATAACCCCGGGGCCAACGTCCTGACTTTC. The chain recombines TRBV5-1 with TRBJ2-6; D remains unclear. Per the germline V gene, CDR1 is SGHRS and CDR2 is YFSETQ. Trimming shortened V by 2 bases and J by 4 bases, and 10 bases separated the two germline ends. The CDR3 sequence is 15 residues long.

Many counts were recorded for this clonotype. This sequence joins TRBV28 and TRBJ1-4, with D perhaps TRBD1 (5 bases). The V gene's germline CDR1 is MDHEN and CDR2 SYDVKM. V lost 10 bases to trimming and J lost 7 bases, with 16 bases between them. The CDR3 spans 13 residues. This CDR3 is CATSGTFREKLFF. DNA of the CDR3: TGTGCCACCAGCGGGACGTTTCGTGAAAAACTGTTTTTT.

This clonotype was recorded a few times. The CDR3 DNA reads as TGTGCCAGCACACCGGGACTAGCGGGAGGGGGCGATGAGCAGTTCTTC. It is translated as CASTPGLAGGGDEQFF. V is TRBV2 and J is TRBJ2-1; 16 bases match TRBD2. The germline V gene encodes CDR1 SNHLY and CDR2 FYNNEI. This CDR3 comprises 16 residues. Trimming at V came to 7 bases and at J to 8 bases, leaving 8 bases not matched to a gene. The full variable domain, its missing parts supplied by reference TRBV2 and TRBJ2-1, is EPEVTQTPSHQVTQMGQEVILRCVPISNHLYFYWYRQILGQKVEFLVSFYNNEISEKSEIFDDQFSVERPDGSNFTLKIRSTKLEDSAMYFCASTPGLAGGGDEQFFGPGTRLTVL.

The chain links TRBV18 to TRBJ1-2, with D perhaps TRBD1 (6 bases). The CDR3 contains 17 residues. The V end was cut by 5 bases, the J end by 5 bases, with 24 bases between. Germline CDR1 and CDR2: KGHSH and LQKENI. This CDR3 reads CASSSVPGHRSTYGYTF. The DNA for the CDR3 is TGTGCCAGCTCATCTGTCCCGGGACATCGCTCTACATATGGCTACACCTTC.

This clonotype was seen more than once but under ten times. V is TRBV19 and J is TRBJ2-1; 12 nucleotides agree with TRBD2. Germline V gene data show CDR1 as LNHDA and CDR2 as SQIVND (reference sequence). The CDR3 spans 16 residues. V dropped 4 bases and J dropped 7; count of bases not matched to a gene: 8. The CDR3 is CASSSWTSGIGNEQFF. The CDR3 coding sequence is TGTGCCAGTAGTAGTTGGACTAGCGGGATAGGAAATGAGCAGTTCTTC.

The chain carries TRBV29-1 and TRBJ1-1; possible D gene TRBD1, 5 bases. Germline CDR1 and CDR2: SQVTM and ANQGSEA. The CDR3 covers 14 residues. The V end was cut by 7 bases, the J end by 0 bases, with 15 bases between. The CDR3 spells CSGGTPAMNTEAFF. CDR3 bases: TGCAGCGGAGGGACTCCGGCGATGAACACTGAAGCTTTCTTT.

V gene TRBV10-3 combines with J gene TRBJ2-4; 7 nucleotides align to TRBD2. This CDR3 spans 13 amino acids. Germline-derived CDR1 and CDR2 are ENHRY and SYGVKD. After removal of 10 bases from V and 7 bases from J, the junction contained 10 bases not matched to a gene. The CDR3 DNA reads TGTGCCACCAAGGGAGGGACTCCGAACATTCAGTACTTC. It is translated as CATKGGTPNIQYF.

Only a few counts were recorded for this clonotype. The V gene is TRBV6-2 or TRBV6-3, the J gene TRBJ2-7, with 7 bases that match TRBD1. V lost 11 bases and J lost 3; bases outside the gene matches: 7. CDR1 and CDR2 from the germline V gene are MNHEY and SVGEGT. The CDR3 runs 12 residues. The CDR3 loop reads CACRDSDYEQYF. CDR3 DNA: TGTGCCTGCCGGGACAGTGACTACGAGCAGTACTTC.

J is TRBJ2-1 and V is TRBV9, with D unclear. The V and J ends lost 4 bases and 6 bases respectively, with 14 bases between them. Per the germline V gene, CDR1 is SGDLS and CDR2 is YYNGEE. The CDR3 spans 14 residues. For the CDR3, the DNA is TGTGCCAGCAGCTCCACACCCACGGCCAATGAGCAGTTCTTC. It specifies CASSSTPTANEQFF. Looking up the rest from reference TRBV9 and TRBJ2-1 gives the full variable domain: DSGVTQTPKHLITATGQRVTLRCSPRSGDLSVYWYQQSLDQGLQFLIQYYNGEERAKGNILERFSAQQFPDLHSELNLSSLELGDSALYFCASSSTPTANEQFFGPGTRLTVL.

This clonotype was recorded at least ten times. V and J are TRBV9 and TRBJ2-3, with 16 bases identical to TRBD2. The CDR3 is 23 amino acids. Germline-derived CDR1 and CDR2 are SGDLS and YYNGEE. V lost 1 base, J lost 6 bases, and 23 bases stayed unmatched. This CDR3 reads CASSVSPSPGTSGRAAFFDTQYF. CDR3 nucleotide sequence: TGTGCCAGCAGCGTATCTCCCTCCCCCGGGACTAGCGGGAGGGCCGCCTTCTTCGATACGCAGTATTTT.

The V call is TRBV28, the J call TRBJ2-7; D is perhaps TRBD1 or TRBD2 (5 bases each). CDR3 length: 15 residues. Trimming took 8 bases from V and 3 from J, leaving 20 bases between them. Germline V CDR1 and CDR2: MDHEN, SYDVKM. The CDR3 region is CASWPKTGPHYEQYF. The CDR3 DNA follows: TGTGCCAGCTGGCCCAAAACGGGGCCCCACTACGAGCAGTACTTC.

This clonotype was seen only a few times. The chain joins TRBV12-3 or TRBV12-4 to TRBJ1-5; D is ambiguous. The CDR3 contains 13 residues. The V and J ends lost 6 bases and 5 bases respectively, with 11 bases between them. The CDR3 DNA sequence: TGTGCCAGCAGACCAGACGCCCATCAGCCCCAGCATTTT. This translates into CASRPDAHQPQHF.

The J gene is TRBJ2-5, the V gene TRBV29-1; 12 nucleotides match TRBD1. This CDR3 region has 13 residues. The V gene end was trimmed by 6 bases and the J gene end by 5 bases; junction bases not matched to a gene: 4. Germline V gives CDR1 SQVTM, CDR2 ANQGSEA. The CDR3 spells CSVGQGAKETQYF. CDR3 DNA: TGCAGCGTGGGACAGGGGGCGAAGGAGACCCAGTACTTC.

The rearrangement joins TRBV12-3 or TRBV12-4 to TRBJ2-1; 9 bases are a match to TRBD2. The trim removed 1 base at V and 6 bases at J, leaving 7 bases unmatched. The length of the CDR3 is 16 residues. For the CDR3, the DNA is TGTGCCAGCAGTTTAGGTAGCGGGAGTGAGGTCAATGAGCAGTTCTTC. As protein: CASSLGSGSEVNEQFF.

The J gene is TRBJ2-7, the V gene TRBV14, with a tentative D call TRBD2 (5 bases). The V gene lost 2 bases and the J gene lost 0 bases, with 14 bases spanning the gap. From germline, CDR1 is SGHDN and CDR2 FVKESK. CDR3 length: 16 amino acids. CDR3 bases: TGTGCCAGCAGCCAATCCCCAGCGGCTAGCTCCTACGAGCAGTACTTC. Residues: CASSQSPAASSYEQYF.

This clonotype was found a few times. V gene TRBV20-1 combines with J gene TRBJ2-3, with D unresolved. Germline V lookup: CDR1 DFQATT, CDR2 SNEGSKA (reference sequence). V lost 6 bases and J 5 bases, leaving 15 bases between the germline ends. The CDR3 sequence is 13 residues long. CDR3 sequence (DNA): TGCAGTGCCAGCACCCTAGGGATAGATACGCAGTATTTT. This codes for CSASTLGIDTQYF.

The table lists this clonotype with a few counts. V gene TRBV2 combines with J gene TRBJ1-1, with TRBD1 matching 7 bases. Unmatched junction bases numbered 6, after V lost 8 bases and J lost 0 bases. There are 14 residues in the CDR3. CDR1 SNHLY and CDR2 FYNNEI come from the germline V gene. The CDR3 region is CASSTGPMNTEAFF. CDR3 sequence (DNA): TGTGCCAGCTCGACAGGGCCGATGAACACTGAAGCTTTCTTT.

The CDR3 region is CASSPPPGPGELFF. The CDR3 DNA reads TGTGCCAGCTCACCACCCCCGGGACCCGGGGAGCTGTTTTTT. The chain recombines TRBV18 with TRBJ2-2, with D tentatively TRBD1 or TRBD2 (5 bases each). This CDR3 has 14 amino acids. V gave up 0 bases and J gave up 6 bases, with 8 bases separating them. The V gene's germline CDR1 is KGHSH and CDR2 LQKENI.

The V gene is TRBV19, the J gene TRBJ2-7; weak D call: TRBD1 (6 bases). V lost 3 bases and J lost 4, with 10 bases in between. The CDR3 consists of 13 residues. Germline loops: CDR1 LNHDA, CDR2 SQIVND (reference sequence). The CDR3 protein is CASSMPDSYEQYV. CDR3 sequence (DNA): TGTGCCAGTAGTATGCCGGACAGTTACGAGCAGTACGTC.

The chain is built from TRBV10-3 and TRBJ2-5; D is unclear. Germline-derived CDR1 and CDR2 are ENHRY and SYGVKD. CDR3 length: 13 residues. Between the trimmed V and J ends, which lost 4 bases and 6 bases, there was a span of 12 bases. In nucleotides, the CDR3 is TGTGCCATCAGTGGATCAGTGGGAAAGACCCAGTACTTC. Translation gives CAISGSVGKTQYF.

V is TRBV6-1 and J is TRBJ2-1; the D gene is possibly TRBD1 (6 bases). Germline CDR1 reads MNHNS; CDR2 reads SASEGT. V was trimmed by 7 bases and J by 2 bases, leaving 30 bases between them. The CDR3 is 20 amino acids. CDR3: CASTVHRDSPWIPTYNEQFF. The CDR3 region has the DNA TGTGCCAGCACCGTACACAGGGATAGTCCGTGGATCCCTACCTACAATGAGCAGTTCTTC.

The chain employs TRBV6-5 and TRBJ2-5, with D possibly TRBD1 on 6 matching bases. V lost 0 bases, J lost 2 bases, and 10 bases lay in between. The CDR3 covers 15 residues. CDR1 is MNHEY and CDR2 is SVGAGI in the germline V gene. The CDR3 here is CASSYSGQKQETQYF. CDR3 nucleotide sequence: TGTGCCAGCAGTTACTCCGGACAGAAACAAGAGACCCAGTACTTC.

This clonotype was seen at least ten times. The rearrangement uses TRBV28 and TRBJ1-5, with 8 nucleotides matching TRBD1. V dropped 4 bases and J dropped 1; count of bases not matched to a gene: 3. Germline CDR1 MDHEN, CDR2 SYDVKM. This CDR3 comprises 15 residues. The CDR3 nucleotides read TGTGCCAGCAGTTCCGGACAGGGCAGCAATCAGCCCCAGCATTTT. This translates into CASSSGQGSNQPQHF. The variable domain in full, with the rest retrieved from reference TRBV28 and TRBJ1-5, is DVKVTQSSRYLVKRTGEKVFLECVQDMDHENMFWYRQDPGLGLRLIYFSYDVKMKEKGDIPEGYSVSREKKERFSLILESASTNQTSMYLCASSSGQGSNQPQHFGDGTRLSIL.